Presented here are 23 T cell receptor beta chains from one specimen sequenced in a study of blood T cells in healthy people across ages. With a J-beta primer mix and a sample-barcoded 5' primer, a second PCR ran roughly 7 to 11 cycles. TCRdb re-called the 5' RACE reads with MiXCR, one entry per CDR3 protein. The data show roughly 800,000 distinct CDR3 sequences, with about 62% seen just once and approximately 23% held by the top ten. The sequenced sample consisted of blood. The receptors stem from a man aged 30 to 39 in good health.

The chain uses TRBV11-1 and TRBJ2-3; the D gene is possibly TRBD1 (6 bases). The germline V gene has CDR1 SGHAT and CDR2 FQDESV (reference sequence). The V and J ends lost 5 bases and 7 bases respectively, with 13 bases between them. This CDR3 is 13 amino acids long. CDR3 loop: CASSPRGSYTQYF. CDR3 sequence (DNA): TGTGCCAGCAGCCCAAGGGGGAGTTATACGCAGTATTTT. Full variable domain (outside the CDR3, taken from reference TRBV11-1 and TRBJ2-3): EAEVAQSPRYKITEKSQAVAFWCDPISGHATLYWYRQILGQGPELLVQFQDESVVDDSQLPKDRFSAERLKGVDSTLKIQPAELGDSAMYLCASSPRGSYTQYFGPGTRLTVL.

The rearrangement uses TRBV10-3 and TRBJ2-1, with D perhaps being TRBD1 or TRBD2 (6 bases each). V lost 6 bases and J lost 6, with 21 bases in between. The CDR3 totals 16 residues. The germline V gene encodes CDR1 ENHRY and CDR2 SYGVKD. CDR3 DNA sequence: TGTGCCATCAGCCGGAATTTAGGGGGGAATATCAATGAGCAGTTCTTC. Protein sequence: CAISRNLGGNINEQFF.

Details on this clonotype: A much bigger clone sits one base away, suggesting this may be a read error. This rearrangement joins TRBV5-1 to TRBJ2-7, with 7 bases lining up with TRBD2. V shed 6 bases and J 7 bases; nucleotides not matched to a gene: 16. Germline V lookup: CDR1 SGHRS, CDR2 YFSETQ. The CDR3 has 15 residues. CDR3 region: CASNGEGGPTNEQYF. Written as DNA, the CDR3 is TGCGCCAGCAACGGCGAGGGAGGGCCAACGAATGAGCAGTACTTC.

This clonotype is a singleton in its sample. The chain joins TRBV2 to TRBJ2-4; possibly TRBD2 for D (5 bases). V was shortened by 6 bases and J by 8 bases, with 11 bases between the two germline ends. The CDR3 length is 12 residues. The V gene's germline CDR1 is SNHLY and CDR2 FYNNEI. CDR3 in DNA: TGTGCCAGCAGCCCAATCGGGGACATTCAGTACTTC. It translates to CASSPIGDIQYF.

The CDR3 loop is CSAHPADRETYEQYF. The CDR3 DNA reads as TGCAGTGCTCACCCGGCAGACCGGGAAACCTACGAGCAGTACTTC. The rearrangement uses TRBV20-1 and TRBJ2-7, with D maybe TRBD2 (5 bases). Germline V CDR1 and CDR2: DFQATT, SNEGSKA (reference sequence). Trimming shortened V by 5 bases and J by 2 bases, and 19 bases separated the two germline ends. The CDR3 loop spans 15 amino acids.

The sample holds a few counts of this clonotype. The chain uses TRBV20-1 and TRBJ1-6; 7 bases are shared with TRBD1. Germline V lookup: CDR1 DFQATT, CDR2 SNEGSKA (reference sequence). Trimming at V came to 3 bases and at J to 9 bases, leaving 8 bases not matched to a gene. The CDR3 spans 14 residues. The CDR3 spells CSARSQGVGSPLHF. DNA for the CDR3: TGCAGTGCTAGGTCGCAGGGGGTGGGTTCACCCCTCCACTTT.

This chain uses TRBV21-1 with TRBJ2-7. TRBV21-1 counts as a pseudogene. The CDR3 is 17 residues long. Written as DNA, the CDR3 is TGTGCCAGCAGCAAAGTAGAGACGTCGGAACTGTCCTACGAGCAGTACTTC. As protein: CASSKVETSELSYEQYF.

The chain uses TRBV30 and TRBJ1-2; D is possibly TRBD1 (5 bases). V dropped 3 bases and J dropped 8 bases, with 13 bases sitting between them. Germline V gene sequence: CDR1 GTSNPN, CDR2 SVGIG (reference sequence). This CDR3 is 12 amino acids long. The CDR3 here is CAWRGPRDGYTF. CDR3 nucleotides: TGTGCCTGGAGGGGGCCCAGGGACGGCTACACCTTC.

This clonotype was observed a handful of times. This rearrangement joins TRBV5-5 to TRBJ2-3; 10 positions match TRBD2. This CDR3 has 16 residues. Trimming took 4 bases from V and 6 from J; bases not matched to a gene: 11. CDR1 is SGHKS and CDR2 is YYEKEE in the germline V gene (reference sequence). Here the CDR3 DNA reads TGTGCCAGCAGCCCGGCCAGCGGGAGGGCCTACGATACGCAGTATTTT. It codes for CASSPASGRAYDTQYF. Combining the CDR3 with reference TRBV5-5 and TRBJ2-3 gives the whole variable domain DAGVTQSPTHLIKTRGQQVTLRCSPISGHKSVSWYQQVLGQGPQFIFQYYEKEERGRGNFPDRFSARQFPNYSSELNVNALLLGDSALYLCASSPASGRAYDTQYFGPGTRLTVL.

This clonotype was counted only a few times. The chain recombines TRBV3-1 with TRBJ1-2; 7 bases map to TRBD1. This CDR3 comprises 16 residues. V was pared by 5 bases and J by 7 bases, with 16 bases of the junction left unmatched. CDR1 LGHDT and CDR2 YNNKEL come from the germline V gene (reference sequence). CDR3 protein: CASSKVGQVGYSGYTF. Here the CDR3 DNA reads TGTGCCAGCAGCAAAGTAGGACAGGTGGGATACAGTGGCTACACCTTC.

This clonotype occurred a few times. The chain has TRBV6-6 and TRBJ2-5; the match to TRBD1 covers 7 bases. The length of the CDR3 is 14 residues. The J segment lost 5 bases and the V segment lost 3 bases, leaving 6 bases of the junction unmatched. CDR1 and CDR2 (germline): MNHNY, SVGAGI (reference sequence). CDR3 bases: TGTGCCAGCAGTTATAACAGGGGTAGGGAGACCCAGTACTTC. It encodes CASSYNRGRETQYF.

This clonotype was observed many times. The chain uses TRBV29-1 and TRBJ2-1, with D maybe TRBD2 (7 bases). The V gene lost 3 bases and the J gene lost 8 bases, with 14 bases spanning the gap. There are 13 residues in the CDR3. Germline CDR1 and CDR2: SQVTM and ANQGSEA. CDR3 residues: CSVDRRGGYEQFF. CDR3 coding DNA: TGCAGCGTTGACAGGAGGGGGGGATATGAGCAGTTCTTC.

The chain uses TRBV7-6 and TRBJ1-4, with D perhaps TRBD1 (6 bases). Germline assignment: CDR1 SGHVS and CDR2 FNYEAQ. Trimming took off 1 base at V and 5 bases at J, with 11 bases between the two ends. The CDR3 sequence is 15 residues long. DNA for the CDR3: TGTGCCAGCAGCTTAGTTCGAGGGGGGAATGAAAAACTGTTTTTT. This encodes CASSLVRGGNEKLFF.

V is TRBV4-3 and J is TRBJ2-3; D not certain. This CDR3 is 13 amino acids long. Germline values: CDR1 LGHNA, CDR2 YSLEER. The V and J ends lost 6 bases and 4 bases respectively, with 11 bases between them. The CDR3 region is CASSPRFSDTQYF. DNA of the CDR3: TGCGCCAGCAGTCCAAGGTTTTCAGATACGCAGTATTTT.

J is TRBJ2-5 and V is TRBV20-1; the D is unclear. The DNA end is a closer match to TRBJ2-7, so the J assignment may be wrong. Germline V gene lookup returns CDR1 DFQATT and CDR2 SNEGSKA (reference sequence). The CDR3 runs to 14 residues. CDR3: CSAREASDPYEQYF. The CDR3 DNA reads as TGCAGTGCTAGAGAGGCCAGCGACCCCTACGAGCAGTACTTC.

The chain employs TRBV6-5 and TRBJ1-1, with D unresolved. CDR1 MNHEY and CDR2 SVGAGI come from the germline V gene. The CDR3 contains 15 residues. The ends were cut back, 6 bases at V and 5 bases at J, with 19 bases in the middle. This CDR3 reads CASSRRPLERTEAFF. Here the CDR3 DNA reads TGTGCCAGCAGCCGACGACCTCTTGAACGGACTGAAGCTTTCTTT.

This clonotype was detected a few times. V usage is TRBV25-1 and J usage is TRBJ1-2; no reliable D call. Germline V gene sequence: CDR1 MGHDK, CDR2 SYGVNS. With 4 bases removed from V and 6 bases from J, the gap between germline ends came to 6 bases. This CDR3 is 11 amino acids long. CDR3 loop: CASSVPDGYTF. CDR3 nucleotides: TGTGCCAGCAGTGTCCCGGATGGCTACACCTTC.

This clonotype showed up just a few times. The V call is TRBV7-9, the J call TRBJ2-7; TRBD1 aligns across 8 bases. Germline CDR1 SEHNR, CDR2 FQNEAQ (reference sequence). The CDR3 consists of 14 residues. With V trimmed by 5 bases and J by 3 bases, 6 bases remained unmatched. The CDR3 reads CASSDNRGNYEQYF. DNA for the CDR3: TGTGCCAGCAGCGATAACAGGGGGAACTACGAGCAGTACTTC.

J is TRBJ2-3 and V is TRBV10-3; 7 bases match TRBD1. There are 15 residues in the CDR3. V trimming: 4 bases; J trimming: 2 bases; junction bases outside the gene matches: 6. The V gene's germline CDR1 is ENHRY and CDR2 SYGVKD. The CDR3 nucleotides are TGTGCCATCAGTGGCGACAGGGCGATCACAGATACGCAGTATTTT. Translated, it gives CAISGDRAITDTQYF.

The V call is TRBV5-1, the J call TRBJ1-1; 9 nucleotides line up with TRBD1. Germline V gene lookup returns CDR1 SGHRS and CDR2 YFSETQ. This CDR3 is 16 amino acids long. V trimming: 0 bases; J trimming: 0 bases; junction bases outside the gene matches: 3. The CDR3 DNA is TGCGCCAGCAGCTTGGGGACAGGGGCCATGAACACTGAAGCTTTCTTT. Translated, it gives CASSLGTGAMNTEAFF.

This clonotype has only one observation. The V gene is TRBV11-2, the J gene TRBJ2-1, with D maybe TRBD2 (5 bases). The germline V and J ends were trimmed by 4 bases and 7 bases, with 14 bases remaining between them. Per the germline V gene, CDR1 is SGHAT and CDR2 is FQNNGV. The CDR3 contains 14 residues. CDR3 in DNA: TGTGCCAGCAGCTCCGCCGGGCGGAGGAATGAGCAGTTCTTC. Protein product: CASSSAGRRNEQFF.

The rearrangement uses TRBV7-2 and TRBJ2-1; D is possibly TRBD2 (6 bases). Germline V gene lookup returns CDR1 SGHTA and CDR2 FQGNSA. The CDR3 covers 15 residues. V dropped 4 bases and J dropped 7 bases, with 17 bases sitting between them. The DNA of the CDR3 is TGTGCCAGCAGCTGGGGACTGGGGATTGGGAATGAGCAGTTCTTC. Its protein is CASSWGLGIGNEQFF.

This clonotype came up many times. This CDR3 is CSARPGGYGYTF. For the CDR3, the DNA is TGCAGTGCTAGACCGGGAGGCTATGGCTACACCTTC. V and J are TRBV20-1 and TRBJ1-2; D unclear. The CDR3 has 12 residues. Germline V gene data show CDR1 as DFQATT and CDR2 as SNEGSKA (reference sequence). Trimming took 2 bases from V and 4 from J, leaving 8 bases between them.